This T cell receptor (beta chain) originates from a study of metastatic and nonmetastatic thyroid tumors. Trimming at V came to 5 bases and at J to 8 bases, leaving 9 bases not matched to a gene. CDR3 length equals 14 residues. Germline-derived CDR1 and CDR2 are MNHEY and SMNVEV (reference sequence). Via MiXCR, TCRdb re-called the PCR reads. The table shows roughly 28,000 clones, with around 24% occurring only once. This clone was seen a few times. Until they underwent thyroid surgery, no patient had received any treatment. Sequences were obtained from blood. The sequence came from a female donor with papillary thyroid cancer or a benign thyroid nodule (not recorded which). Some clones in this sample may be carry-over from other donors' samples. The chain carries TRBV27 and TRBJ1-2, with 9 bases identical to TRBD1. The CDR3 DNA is TGTGCCAGCAGTACCGGACAGGGGATTAGGGGCTACACCTTC. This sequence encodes CASSTGQGIRGYTF.